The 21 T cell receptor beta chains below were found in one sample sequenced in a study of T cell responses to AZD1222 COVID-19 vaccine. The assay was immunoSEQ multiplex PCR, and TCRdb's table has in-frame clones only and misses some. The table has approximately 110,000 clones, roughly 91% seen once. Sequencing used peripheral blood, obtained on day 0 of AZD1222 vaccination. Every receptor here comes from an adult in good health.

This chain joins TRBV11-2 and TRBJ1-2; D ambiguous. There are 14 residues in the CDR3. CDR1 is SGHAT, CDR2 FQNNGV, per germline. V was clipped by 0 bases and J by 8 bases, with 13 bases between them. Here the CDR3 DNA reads TGTGCCAGCAGCTTAGATAGGAGGGTTCGGGGCTACACCTTC. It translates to CASSLDRRVRGYTF.

The CDR3 DNA reads as TGTGCCAGCAAGTGGCGACAGGGAGGAGGCGACACTGAAGCTTTCTTT. Its protein is CASKWRQGGGDTEAFF. The rearrangement links TRBV6-6 to TRBJ1-1, with 7 nucleotides matching TRBD1. Germline lookup yields CDR1 MNHNY and CDR2 SVGAGI (reference sequence). This CDR3 is 16 amino acids long. J gave up 3 bases and V 7 bases, and 14 bases lay outside the gene matches.

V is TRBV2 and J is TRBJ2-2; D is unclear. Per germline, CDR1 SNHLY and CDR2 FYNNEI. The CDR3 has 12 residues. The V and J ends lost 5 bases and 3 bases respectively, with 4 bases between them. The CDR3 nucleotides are TGTGCCAGCAGTCCGGACACCGGGGAGCTGTTTTTT. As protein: CASSPDTGELFF.

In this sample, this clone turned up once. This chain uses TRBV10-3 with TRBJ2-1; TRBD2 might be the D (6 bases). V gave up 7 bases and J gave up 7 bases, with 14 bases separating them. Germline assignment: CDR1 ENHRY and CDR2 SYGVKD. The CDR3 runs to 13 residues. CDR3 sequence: CAITHGGYNEQFF. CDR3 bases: TGTGCCATCACACACGGGGGTTATAATGAGCAGTTCTTC.

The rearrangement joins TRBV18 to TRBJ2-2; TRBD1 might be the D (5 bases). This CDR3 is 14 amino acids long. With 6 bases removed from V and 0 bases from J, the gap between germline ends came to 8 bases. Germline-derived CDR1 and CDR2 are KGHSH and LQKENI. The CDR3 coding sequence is TGTGCCAGCTCGGACACGCCGAACACCGGGGAGCTGTTTTTT. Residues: CASSDTPNTGELFF.

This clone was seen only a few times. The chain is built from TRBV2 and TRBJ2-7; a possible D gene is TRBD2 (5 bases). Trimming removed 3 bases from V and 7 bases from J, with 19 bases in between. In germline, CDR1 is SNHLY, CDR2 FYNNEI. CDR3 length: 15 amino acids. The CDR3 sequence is CASSDLPGLILEQYF. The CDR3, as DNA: TGTGCCAGCAGTGATTTACCCGGACTGATTTTAGAGCAGTACTTC.

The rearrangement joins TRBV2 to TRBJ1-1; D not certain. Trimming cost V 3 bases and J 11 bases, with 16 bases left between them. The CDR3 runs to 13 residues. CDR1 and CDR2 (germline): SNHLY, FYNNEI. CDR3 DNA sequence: TGTGCCAGCAGTGACAGGCTACCCTGGAAGGCTTTCTTT. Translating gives CASSDRLPWKAFF.

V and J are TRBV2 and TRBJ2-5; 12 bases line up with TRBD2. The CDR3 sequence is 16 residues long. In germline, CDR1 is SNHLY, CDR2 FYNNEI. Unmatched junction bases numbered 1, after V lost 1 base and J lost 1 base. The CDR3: CASSEGLAGAQETQYF. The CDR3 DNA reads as TGTGCCAGCAGTGAAGGACTAGCGGGGGCCCAAGAGACCCAGTACTTC.

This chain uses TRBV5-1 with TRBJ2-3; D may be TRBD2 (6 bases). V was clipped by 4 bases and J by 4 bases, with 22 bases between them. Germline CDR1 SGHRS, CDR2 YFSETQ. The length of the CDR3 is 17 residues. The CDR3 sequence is CASSPTTLDWEADTQYF. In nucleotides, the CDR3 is TGCGCCAGCAGCCCAACTACCTTGGATTGGGAGGCAGATACGCAGTATTTT.

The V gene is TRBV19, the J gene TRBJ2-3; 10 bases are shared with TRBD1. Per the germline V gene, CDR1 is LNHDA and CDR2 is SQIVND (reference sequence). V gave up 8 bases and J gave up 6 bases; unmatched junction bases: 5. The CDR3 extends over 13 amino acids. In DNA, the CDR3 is TGTGCCAGTTGGACAGGGGGAGCGGATACGCAGTATTTT. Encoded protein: CASWTGGADTQYF.

Here the CDR3 reads CASSLSQGPDTQYF. The CDR3 DNA reads TGTGCCAGCAGCTTGTCACAGGGCCCAGATACGCAGTATTTT. The rearrangement joins TRBV5-6 to TRBJ2-3, with a possible D match to TRBD1 (6 bases). Trimming left V 1 base short and J 4 bases short, with 10 bases between. This CDR3 is built from 14 residues. Germline V gene data show CDR1 as SGHDT and CDR2 as YYEEEE.

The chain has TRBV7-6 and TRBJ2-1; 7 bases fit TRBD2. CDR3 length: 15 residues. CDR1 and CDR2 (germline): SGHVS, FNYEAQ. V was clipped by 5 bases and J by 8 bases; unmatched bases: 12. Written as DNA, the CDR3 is TGTGCCAGCAGCCGGCGGGGGACTAACGGGGATGAGCAGTTCTTC. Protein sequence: CASSRRGTNGDEQFF.

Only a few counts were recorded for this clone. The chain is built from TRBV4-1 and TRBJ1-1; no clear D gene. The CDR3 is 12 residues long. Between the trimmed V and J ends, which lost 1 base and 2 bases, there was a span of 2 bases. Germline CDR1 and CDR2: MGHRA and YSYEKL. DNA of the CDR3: TGCGCCAGCAGCCAAGTCAACACTGAAGCTTTCTTT. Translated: CASSQVNTEAFF.

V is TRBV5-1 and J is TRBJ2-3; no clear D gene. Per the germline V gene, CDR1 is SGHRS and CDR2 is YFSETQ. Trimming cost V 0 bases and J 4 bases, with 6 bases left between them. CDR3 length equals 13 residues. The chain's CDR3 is CASSLDGSDTQYF. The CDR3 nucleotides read TGCGCCAGCAGCTTGGACGGGTCAGATACGCAGTATTTT.

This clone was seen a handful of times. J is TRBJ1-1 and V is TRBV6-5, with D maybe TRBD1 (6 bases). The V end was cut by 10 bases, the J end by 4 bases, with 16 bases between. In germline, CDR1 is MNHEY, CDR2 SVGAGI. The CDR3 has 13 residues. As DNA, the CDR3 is TGTGCCATACGCCGGGGGCCGGGCACTGAAGCTTTCTTT. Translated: CAIRRGPGTEAFF.

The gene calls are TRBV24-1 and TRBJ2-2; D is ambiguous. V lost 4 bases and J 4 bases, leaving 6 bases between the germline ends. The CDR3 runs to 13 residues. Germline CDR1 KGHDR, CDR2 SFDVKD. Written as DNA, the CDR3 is TGTGCCACCAGTGACGAATTCACCGGGGAGCTGTTTTTT. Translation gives CATSDEFTGELFF.

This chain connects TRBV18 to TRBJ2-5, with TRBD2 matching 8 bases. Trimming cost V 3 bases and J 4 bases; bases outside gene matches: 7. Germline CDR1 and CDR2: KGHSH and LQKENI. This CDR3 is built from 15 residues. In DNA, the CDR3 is TGTGCCAGCTCACCGCTCGGGACTAGGAGAGAGACCCAGTACTTC. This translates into CASSPLGTRRETQYF.

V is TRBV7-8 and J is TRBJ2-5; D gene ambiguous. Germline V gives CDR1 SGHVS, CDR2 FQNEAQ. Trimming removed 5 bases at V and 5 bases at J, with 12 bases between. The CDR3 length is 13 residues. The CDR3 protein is CASSPPRLETQYF. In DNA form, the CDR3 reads TGTGCCAGCAGCCCGCCTCGCCTGGAGACCCAGTACTTC.

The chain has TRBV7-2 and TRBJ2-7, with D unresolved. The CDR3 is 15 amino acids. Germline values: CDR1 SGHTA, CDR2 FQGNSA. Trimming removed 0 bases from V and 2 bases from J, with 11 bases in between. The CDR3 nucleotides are TGTGCCAGCAGCTTAGCGGTTGGCAGTACCTACGAGCAGTACTTC. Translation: CASSLAVGSTYEQYF.

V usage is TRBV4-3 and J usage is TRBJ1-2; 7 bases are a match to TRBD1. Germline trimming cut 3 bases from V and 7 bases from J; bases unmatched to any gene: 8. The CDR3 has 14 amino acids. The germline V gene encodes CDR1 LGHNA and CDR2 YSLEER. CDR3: CASSQGGQLSGYTF. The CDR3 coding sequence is TGCGCCAGCAGCCAGGGGGGACAGTTGAGTGGCTACACCTTC.

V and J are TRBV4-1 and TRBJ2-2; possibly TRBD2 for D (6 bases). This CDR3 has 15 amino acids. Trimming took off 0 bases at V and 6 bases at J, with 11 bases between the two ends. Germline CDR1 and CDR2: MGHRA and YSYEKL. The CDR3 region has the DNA TGCGCCAGCAGCCAAGAGCTAAGGGAGGCCGGGGAGCTGTTTTTT. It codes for CASSQELREAGELFF.